These T cell receptor beta chains were read from a single sample in a study of shared clonotypes between healthy human individuals. The table came from immunoSEQ multiplex PCR; TCRdb's copy has only in-frame clones and leaves some out. This table has roughly 1,600,000 clones, 98% appearing once. Sequencing was done on a sample of naive CD4+ T cells sorted from blood. These receptors all come from a man aged 25 to 45 in good health. Both conserved end residues are part of each CDR3. Each record gives: D gene, V gene, clone size, J gene, CDR3 protein, CDR3 DNA. The D gene is left open where the match is weak. Part of the rows lack a size; the others show once, few, many or a class for expanded clones.

d_gene: NA
v_gene: TRBV20-1
abundance: NA
j_gene: TRBJ2-2
CDR3aa: CSAKGTGELFF
CDR3nt: TGCAGTGCCAAGGGGACCGGGGAGCTGTTTTTT

d_gene: NA
v_gene: TRBV7-2
abundance: NA
j_gene: TRBJ2-1
CDR3aa: CASSYGGGRMQFF
CDR3nt: TGTGCCAGCAGCTACGGGGGCGGGAGAATGCAGTTCTTC

d_gene: NA
v_gene: TRBV11-2
abundance: NA
j_gene: TRBJ2-6
CDR3aa: CASRTLYGANVLTF
CDR3nt: TGTGCCAGCAGGACCTTATATGGGGCCAACGTCCTGACTTTC

d_gene: TRBD2
v_gene: TRBV7-2
abundance: NA
j_gene: TRBJ2-7
CDR3aa: CASSPYSGNFDEQYF
CDR3nt: TGTGCCAGCAGCCCCTATAGCGGGAACTTTGACGAGCAGTACTTC

d_gene: TRBD2
v_gene: TRBV6-1
abundance: NA
j_gene: TRBJ2-3
CDR3aa: CASSEAPTSGRAVTDTQYF
CDR3nt: TGTGCCAGCAGTGAAGCGCCAACTAGCGGGAGGGCTGTCACAGATACGCAGTATTTT

d_gene: TRBD2
v_gene: TRBV7-2
abundance: NA
j_gene: TRBJ2-7
CDR3aa: CASSRLVTGGPSSYEQYF
CDR3nt: TGTGCCAGCAGCCGCCTCGTGACGGGAGGGCCTAGCTCCTACGAGCAGTACTTC

d_gene: NA
v_gene: TRBV2
abundance: NA
j_gene: TRBJ2-2
CDR3aa: CASSVGQINTGELFF
CDR3nt: TGTGCCAGCAGTGTCGGGCAGATTAACACCGGGGAGCTGTTTTTT

d_gene: TRBD2
v_gene: TRBV5-1
abundance: NA
j_gene: TRBJ2-1
CDR3aa: CASSWTSGSSYNEQFF
CDR3nt: TGCGCCAGCAGCTGGACTAGCGGGAGTTCCTACAATGAGCAGTTCTTC

d_gene: NA
v_gene: TRBV28
abundance: NA
j_gene: TRBJ2-7
CDR3aa: CASSWAYEQYF
CDR3nt: TGTGCCAGCTCATGGGCCTACGAGCAGTACTTC

d_gene: TRBD2
v_gene: TRBV15
abundance: NA
j_gene: TRBJ2-7
CDR3aa: CATSRLAGGTYEQYF
CDR3nt: TGTGCCACCAGCAGGCTAGCGGGAGGTACCTACGAGCAGTACTTC

d_gene: NA
v_gene: TRBV7-8
abundance: NA
j_gene: TRBJ2-1
CDR3aa: CASSLRSSLNEQFF
CDR3nt: TGTGCCAGCAGCTTAAGATCTAGCCTCAATGAGCAGTTCTTC

d_gene: NA
v_gene: TRBV30
abundance: NA
j_gene: TRBJ1-4
CDR3aa: CAWRTNEKLFF
CDR3nt: TGTGCCTGGAGAACTAATGAAAAACTGTTTTTT

d_gene: TRBD2
v_gene: TRBV10-3
abundance: NA
j_gene: TRBJ2-7
CDR3aa: CAISSGRENEQYF
CDR3nt: TGTGCCATATCTAGCGGGAGGGAGAACGAGCAGTACTTC

d_gene: NA
v_gene: TRBV11-2
abundance: NA
j_gene: TRBJ2-1
CDR3aa: CASSSLTFKSYNEQFF
CDR3nt: TGTGCCAGCAGCTCTCTAACCTTCAAGTCCTACAATGAGCAGTTCTTC

d_gene: TRBD1
v_gene: TRBV29-1
abundance: NA
j_gene: TRBJ2-3
CDR3aa: CSVGTTGPDTQYF
CDR3nt: TGCAGCGTTGGGACGACAGGGCCAGATACGCAGTATTTT

d_gene: NA
v_gene: TRBV29-1
abundance: NA
j_gene: TRBJ2-3
CDR3aa: CSVEMLAKRADTQYF
CDR3nt: TGCAGCGTTGAAATGCTAGCGAAAAGGGCAGATACGCAGTATTTT

d_gene: NA
v_gene: TRBV9
abundance: NA
j_gene: TRBJ1-1
CDR3aa: CASSPAGGRVLVNTEAFF
CDR3nt: TGTGCCAGCAGCCCTGCTGGGGGGCGGGTATTGGTGAACACTGAAGCTTTCTTT

d_gene: NA
v_gene: TRBV19
abundance: once
j_gene: TRBJ2-3
CDR3aa: CASSTGRTDTQYF
CDR3nt: TGTGCCAGTAGTACAGGCCGCACAGATACGCAGTATTTT

d_gene: NA
v_gene: TRBV27
abundance: NA
j_gene: TRBJ2-1
CDR3aa: CASSLYSAPNEQFF
CDR3nt: TGTGCCAGCAGTTTATATAGCGCCCCTAATGAGCAGTTCTTC

d_gene: TRBD2
v_gene: TRBV29-1
abundance: NA
j_gene: TRBJ2-7
CDR3aa: CSVAGTSGRSSYEQYF
CDR3nt: TGCAGCGTTGCCGGGACTAGCGGGAGGAGCTCCTACGAGCAGTACTTC

d_gene: NA
v_gene: TRBV28
abundance: NA
j_gene: TRBJ1-1
CDR3aa: CASSFTEAFF
CDR3nt: TGTGCCAGCAGTTTCACTGAAGCTTTCTTT

d_gene: NA
v_gene: TRBV5-1
abundance: NA
j_gene: TRBJ2-7
CDR3aa: CASSLDLTELYF
CDR3nt: TGCGCCAGCAGCTTGGATTTGACGGAGCTGTACTTC

d_gene: NA
v_gene: TRBV10-3
abundance: NA
j_gene: TRBJ2-3
CDR3aa: CAISELLATDTQYF
CDR3nt: TGTGCCATCAGTGAGTTGTTAGCGACGGATACGCAGTATTTT

d_gene: NA
v_gene: TRBV7-9
abundance: NA
j_gene: TRBJ1-2
CDR3aa: CASSLEGALGYTF
CDR3nt: TGTGCCAGCAGCTTAGAAGGGGCGCTTGGCTACACCTTC

d_gene: TRBD2
v_gene: TRBV5-1
abundance: NA
j_gene: TRBJ2-5
CDR3aa: CASSLVVLAGGRVQETQYF
CDR3nt: TGCGCCAGCAGCTTGGTAGTTCTAGCGGGAGGGAGGGTTCAAGAGACCCAGTACTTC

d_gene: NA
v_gene: TRBV4-1
abundance: once
j_gene: TRBJ1-5
CDR3aa: CASSQDSPVFGPQHF
CDR3nt: TGCGCCAGCAGCCAAGACTCCCCGGTGTTCGGACCCCAGCATTTT

d_gene: TRBD1
v_gene: TRBV7-9
abundance: NA
j_gene: TRBJ1-2
CDR3aa: CASSLETGDYGYTF
CDR3nt: TGTGCCAGCAGCCTCGAGACAGGGGACTATGGCTACACCTTC

d_gene: NA
v_gene: TRBV4-2
abundance: NA
j_gene: TRBJ2-1
CDR3aa: CASSEGGRGNEQFF
CDR3nt: TGTGCCAGCAGCGAAGGGGGGAGGGGTAATGAGCAGTTCTTC

d_gene: NA
v_gene: TRBV19
abundance: NA
j_gene: TRBJ1-1
CDR3aa: CASTRTVNTEAFF
CDR3nt: TGTGCCAGTACCCGAACAGTAAACACTGAAGCTTTCTTT

d_gene: NA
v_gene: TRBV18
abundance: NA
j_gene: TRBJ2-1
CDR3aa: CASSAPSSYNEQFF
CDR3nt: TGTGCCAGCTCGGCTCCGAGCTCCTACAATGAGCAGTTCTTC

d_gene: NA
v_gene: TRBV5-1
abundance: NA
j_gene: TRBJ2-7
CDR3aa: CASSLGRSTRDVYEQYF
CDR3nt: TGCGCCAGCAGCTTGGGCAGGAGTACTCGGGACGTCTACGAGCAGTACTTC

d_gene: NA
v_gene: TRBV5-1
abundance: NA
j_gene: TRBJ2-3
CDR3aa: CASRKDTDTQYF
CDR3nt: TGCGCCAGCCGGAAGGACACAGATACGCAGTATTTT

d_gene: TRBD2
v_gene: TRBV5-1
abundance: NA
j_gene: TRBJ2-5
CDR3aa: CASSLGAGEGEETQYF
CDR3nt: TGCGCCAGCAGCTTGGGAGCGGGAGAGGGCGAAGAGACCCAGTACTTC

d_gene: NA
v_gene: TRBV5-1
abundance: NA
j_gene: TRBJ2-7
CDR3aa: CASSSGPIDEQYF
CDR3nt: TGCGCCAGCAGCTCGGGGCCCATTGACGAGCAGTACTTC

d_gene: NA
v_gene: TRBV7-9
abundance: NA
j_gene: TRBJ1-1
CDR3aa: CASSFRQEGKNTEAFF
CDR3nt: TGTGCCAGCAGCTTTAGACAGGAGGGGAAGAACACTGAAGCTTTCTTT

d_gene: NA
v_gene: TRBV9
abundance: NA
j_gene: TRBJ2-7
CDR3aa: CASSVVGVGEQYF
CDR3nt: TGTGCCAGCAGCGTAGTAGGGGTTGGAGAGCAGTACTTC

d_gene: NA
v_gene: TRBV7-2
abundance: NA
j_gene: TRBJ2-7
CDR3aa: CASSLVFKRAPYEQYF
CDR3nt: TGTGCCAGCAGCTTAGTTTTCAAAAGGGCCCCCTACGAGCAGTACTTC

d_gene: NA
v_gene: TRBV19
abundance: NA
j_gene: TRBJ1-4
CDR3aa: CASSKNEKLFF
CDR3nt: TGTGCCAGTAGTAAGAATGAAAAACTGTTTTTT

d_gene: NA
v_gene: TRBV19
abundance: NA
j_gene: TRBJ2-3
CDR3aa: CASSASADTQYF
CDR3nt: TGTGCCAGTAGTGCGAGTGCAGATACGCAGTATTTT

d_gene: NA
v_gene: TRBV19
abundance: NA
j_gene: TRBJ2-4
CDR3aa: CASTQSWGMAKNIQYF
CDR3nt: TGTGCCAGTACCCAATCCTGGGGGATGGCCAAAAACATTCAGTACTTC

d_gene: TRBD1
v_gene: TRBV11-3
abundance: NA
j_gene: TRBJ2-6
CDR3aa: CASSKGGTGVFGANVLTF
CDR3nt: TGTGCCAGCAGCAAAGGCGGGACAGGGGTTTTTGGGGCCAACGTCCTGACTTTC

d_gene: NA
v_gene: TRBV5-1
abundance: NA
j_gene: TRBJ2-1
CDR3aa: CASSRDSRSNEQFF
CDR3nt: TGCGCCAGCAGTAGGGACTCCCGCTCCAATGAGCAGTTCTTC

d_gene: NA
v_gene: TRBV11-1
abundance: NA
j_gene: TRBJ2-3
CDR3aa: CASSLITGKGTDTQYF
CDR3nt: TGTGCCAGCAGCTTAATCACCGGGAAGGGCACAGATACGCAGTATTTT

d_gene: NA
v_gene: TRBV28
abundance: NA
j_gene: TRBJ1-1
CDR3aa: CASSLVGSGEAFF
CDR3nt: TGTGCCAGCAGTTTAGTGGGGAGTGGTGAAGCTTTCTTT

d_gene: TRBD1
v_gene: TRBV30
abundance: NA
j_gene: TRBJ1-3
CDR3aa: CACSRDRVSGYSGNTIYF
CDR3nt: TGTGCCTGCAGCCGGGACAGGGTTTCTGGCTATTCTGGAAACACCATATATTTT

d_gene: NA
v_gene: TRBV11-2
abundance: once
j_gene: TRBJ2-3
CDR3aa: CASRPGQRTDTQYF
CDR3nt: TGTGCCAGCCGACCAGGACAGCGTACAGATACGCAGTATTTT

d_gene: NA
v_gene: TRBV5-4
abundance: once
j_gene: TRBJ1-1
CDR3aa: CASRLRGGVNTEAFF
CDR3nt: TGTGCCAGCAGATTAAGAGGGGGGGTGAACACTGAAGCTTTCTTT

d_gene: NA
v_gene: TRBV6-6
abundance: NA
j_gene: TRBJ1-4
CDR3aa: CASSYASVGEKLFF
CDR3nt: TGTGCCAGCAGTTACGCGAGCGTTGGTGAAAAACTGTTTTTT

d_gene: TRBD1
v_gene: TRBV29-1
abundance: NA
j_gene: TRBJ1-1
CDR3aa: CSTQGGREAFF
CDR3nt: TGCAGCACCCAAGGGGGCAGAGAAGCTTTCTTT

d_gene: NA
v_gene: TRBV6-1
abundance: once
j_gene: TRBJ1-2
CDR3aa: CASSEHGRLSGYTF
CDR3nt: TGTGCCAGCAGTGAGCATGGTCGACTCAGTGGCTACACCTTC

d_gene: NA
v_gene: TRBV29-1
abundance: NA
j_gene: TRBJ1-2
CDR3aa: CSVESRGENYGYTF
CDR3nt: TGCAGCGTTGAGAGTAGGGGCGAAAACTATGGCTACACCTTC

d_gene: NA
v_gene: TRBV7-9
abundance: NA
j_gene: TRBJ1-5
CDR3aa: CASSPDRSSIRPQHF
CDR3nt: TGTGCCAGCAGCCCCGACAGGTCTTCGATTCGGCCCCAGCATTTT

d_gene: TRBD2
v_gene: TRBV5-1
abundance: NA
j_gene: TRBJ2-3
CDR3aa: CASSPSPRTSGTDTQYF
CDR3nt: TGCGCCAGCAGCCCCTCTCCGCGGACTAGCGGCACAGATACGCAGTATTTT

d_gene: NA
v_gene: TRBV12-5
abundance: NA
j_gene: TRBJ2-1
CDR3aa: CASASHDQGDNEQFF
CDR3nt: TGTGCTAGTGCGTCACACGACCAAGGCGACAATGAGCAGTTCTTC

d_gene: TRBD1
v_gene: TRBV18
abundance: NA
j_gene: TRBJ2-7
CDR3aa: CASSPRGTGGLLYEQYF
CDR3nt: TGTGCCAGCTCACCCCGAGGGACAGGGGGACTACTATACGAGCAGTACTTC

d_gene: NA
v_gene: TRBV28
abundance: NA
j_gene: TRBJ1-1
CDR3aa: CASSLLTPTEAFF
CDR3nt: TGTGCCAGCAGTTTACTGACCCCCACTGAAGCTTTCTTT

d_gene: NA
v_gene: TRBV4-2
abundance: NA
j_gene: TRBJ2-3
CDR3aa: CASSQAPLATDTQYF
CDR3nt: TGTGCCAGCAGCCAAGCGCCCCTAGCCACAGATACGCAGTATTTT